Ten or more counts support the clone carrying this T cell receptor beta chain. Antigen: not known. Each TCR beta library was made by quantitative 5'-RACE that incorporated molecular barcodes. Each CDR3 protein is one row after TCRdb ran MiXCR on the 5' RACE reads. The profile shows around 210,000 distinct CDR3 sequences, 8.2% of them singletons. The CDR3 covers 14 residues. Trimming took 5 bases from V and 8 from J, leaving 18 bases between them. Germline CDR1 is SEHNR and CDR2 is FQNEAQ (reference sequence). The data stem from a study of CD8 T cells in ankylosing spondylitis. The study's findings and limits: Past studies reported some motif variants in reactive arthritis synovial fluid and blood. A TCR beta motif made of fewer than 10 highly homologous variants seemed typical of ankylosing spondylitis blood.

Source material: blood, either unsorted or a sorted T cell fraction (not recorded which). The receptor was derived from a female donor with ankylosing spondylitis or in good health (not recorded which). This chain uses TRBV7-9 with TRBJ1-1; D unresolved. This CDR3 is CASSQISGATEAFF. CDR3 in DNA: TGTGCCAGCAGCCAGATCAGTGGAGCCACCGAAGCTTTCTTT.